This TCR beta chain originates from a study of blood T cell repertoires in COVID-19. Study background: The analysed material was cDNA or gDNA that came from T cells, B-cell-depleted T cells, or PBMCs.

Germline lookup yields CDR1 MNHNY and CDR2 SVGAGI (reference sequence). This CDR3 spans 12 amino acids. V shed 5 bases and J 6 bases; nucleotides not matched to a gene: 4. In Cohort 3, a recovered donor had either two negative PCRs, clearance, or symptom resolution. Sequencing used immunoSEQ multiplex PCR; TCRdb keeps in-frame clones, though not all of them. The table includes some 460,000 clones, approximately 90% detected once. The source material was PBMCs or T cells enriched from blood (not recorded which). This receptor was identified in a woman aged 18-29 years who had recovered from COVID-19. The chain combines TRBV6-6 with TRBJ2-7; 7 bases are a match to TRBD2. DNA of the CDR3: TGTGCCAGCAGTCAACGGGGGGTCGAGCAGTACTTC. It codes for CASSQRGVEQYF.